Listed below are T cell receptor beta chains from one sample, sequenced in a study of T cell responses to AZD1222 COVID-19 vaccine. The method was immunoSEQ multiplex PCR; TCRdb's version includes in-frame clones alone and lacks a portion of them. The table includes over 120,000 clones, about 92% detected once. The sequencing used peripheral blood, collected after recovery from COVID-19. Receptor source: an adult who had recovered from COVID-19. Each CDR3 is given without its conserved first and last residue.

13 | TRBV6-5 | ASSPPGLANYEQY
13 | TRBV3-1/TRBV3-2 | ASSQEVGVLYGYT
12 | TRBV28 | ASRPGQNIYEQY
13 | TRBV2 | ASSEALLAGNEQF
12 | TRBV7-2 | ASSLEVSDYGYT
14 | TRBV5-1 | ASSLMQAAGANVLT
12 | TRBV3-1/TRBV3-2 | ASSHRDRGNEQY
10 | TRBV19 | ASSKGVGELF
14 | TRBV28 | ASSLPRQGSNSPLH
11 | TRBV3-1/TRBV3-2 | ASSRSPGETQY
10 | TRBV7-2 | ASSPPGGTQY
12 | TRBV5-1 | ASSLESPNTEAF
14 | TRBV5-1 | ASSVMTGGNIGEQY
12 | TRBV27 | ASRISLGNTEAF
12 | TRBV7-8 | ASSAGTGSYGYT
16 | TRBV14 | ASSQDSSDYPNTDTQY
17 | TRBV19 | ASSSYRTLPQGPDTEAF
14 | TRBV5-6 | ASSLAVRAGDYGYT
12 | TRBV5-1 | ASSLASGELGYT
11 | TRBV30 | AWSVRGSDGYT
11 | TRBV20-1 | SASRSPQETQY
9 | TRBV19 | ASRGRNTIY